This T cell receptor beta chain is from a study of cytomegalovirus exposure and HLA in healthy donors. This clone was found a few times. The primer mix had 60 Vbeta and 13 Jbeta primers. Sequencing used immunoSEQ multiplex PCR; TCRdb keeps in-frame clones, though not all of them. This table holds about 55,000 clones, around three fifths found once. The clonotype comes from a human donor in good health. Sequencing was carried out using PBMCs.

This CDR3 reads CASARGANQPQHF. Here the CDR3 DNA reads TGTGCCTCAGCCCGGGGGGCTAATCAGCCCCAGCATTTT. The genes are TRBV7-2 and TRBJ1-5, with a weak D call TRBD1 (6 bases). CDR1 and CDR2 (germline): SGHTA, FQGNSA. V was cut by 11 bases and J by 4 bases, with 15 bases left in between. This CDR3 contains 13 residues.